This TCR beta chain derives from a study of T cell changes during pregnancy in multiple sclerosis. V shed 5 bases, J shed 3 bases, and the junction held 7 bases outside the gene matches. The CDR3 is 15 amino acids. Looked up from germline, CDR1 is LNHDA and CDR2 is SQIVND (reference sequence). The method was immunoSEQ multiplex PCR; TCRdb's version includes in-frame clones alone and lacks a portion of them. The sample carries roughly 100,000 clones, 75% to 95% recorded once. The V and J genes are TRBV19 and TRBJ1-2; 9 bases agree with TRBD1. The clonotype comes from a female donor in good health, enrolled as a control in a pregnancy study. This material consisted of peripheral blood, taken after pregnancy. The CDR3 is CASSFRDRDYYGYTF. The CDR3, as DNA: TGTGCCAGTAGTTTCCGGGACAGGGACTACTATGGCTACACCTTC.